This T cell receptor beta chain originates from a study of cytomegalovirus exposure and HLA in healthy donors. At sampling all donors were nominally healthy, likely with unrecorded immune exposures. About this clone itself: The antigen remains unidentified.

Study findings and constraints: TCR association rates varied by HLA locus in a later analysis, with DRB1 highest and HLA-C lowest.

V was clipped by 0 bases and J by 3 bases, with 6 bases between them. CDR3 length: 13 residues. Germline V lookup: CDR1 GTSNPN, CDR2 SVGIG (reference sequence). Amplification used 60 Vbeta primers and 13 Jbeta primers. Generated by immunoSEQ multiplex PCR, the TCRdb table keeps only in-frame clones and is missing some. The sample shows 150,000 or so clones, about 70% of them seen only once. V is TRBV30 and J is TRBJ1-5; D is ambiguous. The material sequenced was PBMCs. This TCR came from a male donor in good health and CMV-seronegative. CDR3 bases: TGTGCCTGGAGTGTACAAAACAATCAGCCCCAGCATTTT. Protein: CAWSVQNNQPQHF.